Below, one TCR beta chain is given with its context. These data are taken from a study of control samples from healthy donors and cancer patients. CDR1 and CDR2 (germline): SNHLY, FYNNEI. The CDR3 extends over 14 amino acids. V trimming: 9 bases; J trimming: 9 bases; junction bases outside the gene matches: 12. TCRdb keeps only in-frame clones here, not all; method: immunoSEQ multiplex PCR. The repertoire includes about 100,000 clones, about 88% of them detected once, and 15% to 20% sits in the top ten. Material for sequencing was blood. This chain uses TRBV2 with TRBJ2-1; 9 bases agree with TRBD2. This TCR came from a woman aged 45-65 years in good health. CDR3 sequence (DNA): TGTGCCAGTTATACCGGGACTAGCATCGGTGAGCAGTTCTTC. Amino acids: CASYTGTSIGEQFF. The full variable domain, in which reference TRBV2 and TRBJ2-1 provide the parts outside the CDR3, is EPEVTQTPSHQVTQMGQEVILRCVPISNHLYFYWYRQILGQKVEFLVSFYNNEISEKSEIFDDQFSVERPDGSNFTLKIRSTKLEDSAMYFCASYTGTSIGEQFFGPGTRLTVL.